A few counts support the clone carrying this TCR beta chain. Per the original data handling: How many nucleated cells were present was estimated from reference gene primer amplification. Assay: immunoSEQ multiplex PCR; the TCRdb copy retains only in-frame clones and omits some. The V and J calls and clone size come from that table; D and trimming were worked out from the DNA. Altogether over 100,000 clones are present, approximately 88% being singletons, with the ten largest covering just under 4.5%. This CDR3 spans 11 amino acids. Trimming at V came to 8 bases and at J to 5 bases, leaving 0 bases not matched to a gene. CDR1 and CDR2 (germline): SNHLY, FYNNEI. The sample is drawn from a study of blood T cell repertoires in COVID-19. Study information: The cDNA or gDNA used as material had been derived from T cells, B-cell-depleted T cells, or PBMCs.

The chain uses TRBV2 and TRBJ2-5; the match to TRBD1 covers 9 bases. Sequencing used peripheral blood. The receptor's source is a human donor in a cohort sampled during active COVID-19. CDR3 region: CASDRGETQYF. The DNA for the CDR3 is TGTGCCAGCGACAGGGGGGAGACCCAGTACTTC.